Listed here are 18 T cell receptor beta chains from one sample, sequenced in a study of T cells in Graves' hyperthyroidism and ophthalmopathy. Researchers took RNA transcripts and amplified the TCR beta CDR3 regions from them. First-round RT-PCR with HTBI primers amplified the TCR CDR3 region. Each CDR3 protein is one row after TCRdb ran MiXCR on the multiplex PCR reads. The data hold 360,000 or so distinct CDR3 sequences, with roughly 18% observed a single time. What was sequenced was blood. Source of these receptors: a middle-aged woman with Graves' ophthalmopathy.

The DNA of the CDR3 is TGTGCCAGGAACTATGGCAAAAACATTCAGTACTTC. Protein product: CARNYGKNIQYF. The chain has TRBV7-2 and TRBJ2-4; no firm D call. The CDR3 totals 12 residues. Trimming stripped 9 bases from V and 3 bases from J, with 9 bases between. The germline V gene has CDR1 SGHTA and CDR2 FQGNSA.

V and J are TRBV27 and TRBJ2-5, with D perhaps assigned TRBD1 or TRBD2 (6 bases each). CDR3 length: 14 residues. The V end lost 7 bases, the J end lost 3 bases, and 15 bases lay between the germline ends. Looked up from germline, CDR1 is MNHEY and CDR2 is SMNVEV (reference sequence). In nucleotides, the CDR3 is TGTGCCAGCACCTCAAGGGGGGAGGAAGAGACCCAGTACTTC. The encoded protein is CASTSRGEEETQYF.

This clonotype has at least ten counts. This chain links TRBV5-1 with TRBJ2-5; D gene unclear. Looked up from germline, CDR1 is SGHRS and CDR2 is YFSETQ. The CDR3 sequence is 13 residues long. V lost 4 bases and J 2 bases, leaving 9 bases between the germline ends. CDR3 loop: CASSPDLQETQYF. The DNA of the CDR3 is TGCGCCAGCAGCCCTGACTTACAAGAGACCCAGTACTTC.

The table lists this clonotype with many counts. The V and J genes are TRBV4-1 and TRBJ2-6; maybe TRBD2 (5 bases). The V gene's germline CDR1 is MGHRA and CDR2 YSYEKL. V was trimmed by 2 bases and J by 3 bases, leaving 14 bases between them. The CDR3 is 17 amino acids. In nucleotides, the CDR3 is TGCGCCAGCAGCCAACTCCCACGGGATCTTGGGGCCAACGTCCTGACTTTC. The encoded protein is CASSQLPRDLGANVLTF.

This clonotype was picked up many times. The DNA of the CDR3 is TGTGCCAGCAACACGTTACCTTCGAGCGAGCAGTACTTC. Its protein is CASNTLPSSEQYF. The V and J genes are TRBV12-3 or TRBV12-4 and TRBJ2-7; D is uncertain. This CDR3 region has 13 residues. The ends were cut back, 7 bases at V and 6 bases at J, with 16 bases in the middle.

This clonotype was seen repeatedly, ten times or more. The gene calls are TRBV2 and TRBJ2-7; a possible D gene is TRBD2 (5 bases). This CDR3 has 15 residues. Germline CDR1 reads SNHLY; CDR2 reads FYNNEI. Trimming removed 0 bases from V and 2 bases from J, with 11 bases in between. The CDR3 coding sequence is TGTGCCAGCAGTGAAGCAGGAGGCTTCGCCTACGAGCAGTACTTC. Encoded protein: CASSEAGGFAYEQYF.

The table lists this clonotype with many counts. This chain links TRBV6-1 with TRBJ1-2; D possibly corresponds to TRBD1 (6 bases). V gave up 5 bases and J gave up 8 bases, with 21 bases separating them. The CDR3 covers 15 residues. Per the germline V gene, CDR1 is MNHNS and CDR2 is SASEGT. The DNA of the CDR3 is TGTGCCAGCAGTCAGTTGGACAGTCCTCGTGTCGGCTACACCTTC. Translated, it gives CASSQLDSPRVGYTF.

This chain connects TRBV20-1 to TRBJ1-2; tentative D call: TRBD1 (6 bases). Trimming cost V 3 bases and J 3 bases, with 20 bases left between them. The CDR3 length is 16 residues. Germline lookup yields CDR1 DFQATT and CDR2 SNEGSKA (reference sequence). Written as DNA, the CDR3 is TGCAGTGCTAGGTTACACAGGGAACAATACTACTATGGCTACACCTTC. Residues: CSARLHREQYYYGYTF.

This clonotype has a count of ten or more. In DNA, the CDR3 is TGTGCCACCAGCAGAGAGAGGTTGAACACTGAAGCTTTCTTT. This translates into CATSRERLNTEAFF. The V gene is TRBV15, the J gene TRBJ1-1, with D uncertain. Germline assignment: CDR1 LNHNV and CDR2 YYDKDF (reference sequence). Trimming removed 0 bases at V and 0 bases at J, with 5 bases between. The CDR3 has 14 amino acids. The full variable domain, its missing parts supplied by reference TRBV15 and TRBJ1-1, is DAMVIQNPRYQVTQFGKPVTLSCSQTLNHNVMYWYQQKSSQAPKLLFHYYDKDFNNEADTPDNFQSRRPNTSFCFLDIRSPGLGDTAMYLCATSRERLNTEAFFGQGTRLTVV.

This chain joins TRBV19 and TRBJ2-5, with TRBD2 matching 7 bases. The junction had 14 bases not matched to a gene; V was cut back by 10 bases and J by 3 bases. The CDR3 loop spans 15 amino acids. Germline lookup yields CDR1 LNHDA and CDR2 SQIVND (reference sequence). CDR3 amino acids: CATSLKRGLKETQYF. The CDR3 nucleotides read TGTGCCACCTCACTTAAGCGGGGACTAAAAGAGACCCAGTACTTC.

This chain joins TRBV19 and TRBJ2-7; no clear D. This CDR3 is 12 amino acids long. The V end was cut by 8 bases, the J end by 2 bases, with 10 bases between. Germline values: CDR1 LNHDA, CDR2 SQIVND (reference sequence). This CDR3 reads CASLSEAYEQYF. Written as DNA, the CDR3 is TGTGCCAGTCTATCCGAGGCCTACGAGCAGTACTTC.

This rearrangement joins TRBV27 to TRBJ2-7; TRBD1 agrees at 7 bases. V trimming: 6 bases; J trimming: 5 bases; junction bases outside the gene matches: 13. The germline V gene encodes CDR1 MNHEY and CDR2 SMNVEV (reference sequence). The CDR3 is 15 amino acids. The chain's CDR3 is CASSRTGAALNEQYF. CDR3 coding DNA: TGTGCCAGCAGCCGAACAGGGGCCGCCCTCAACGAGCAGTACTTC.

There are many counts of this clonotype. The chain uses TRBV5-6 and TRBJ1-1; unclear D gene. Germline-derived CDR1 and CDR2 are SGHDT and YYEEEE. Trimming stripped 4 bases from V and 3 bases from J, with 10 bases between. The CDR3 length is 13 residues. CDR3 sequence (DNA): TGTGCCAGCAGCCCTGGTTGGCACACTGAAGCTTTCTTT. This codes for CASSPGWHTEAFF.

This clonotype has at least ten counts. The genes are TRBV7-2 and TRBJ2-5; 9 nucleotides match TRBD2. The V and J ends lost 4 bases and 5 bases, in that order; junction bases with no gene match: 5. This CDR3 contains 14 residues. Germline V lookup: CDR1 SGHTA, CDR2 FQGNSA. Here the CDR3 DNA reads TGTGCCAGCAGCTCTAGCGGGGTAGGGGAGACCCAGTACTTC. This sequence encodes CASSSSGVGETQYF.

As regards this clonotype: This may arise from a read error, as a much more abundant clone is one base away. The chain couples TRBV27 to TRBJ2-7; TRBD2 agrees at 8 bases. Germline V gene sequence: CDR1 MNHEY, CDR2 SMNVEV (reference sequence). The CDR3 is 17 residues long. CDR3 sequence reads: CAGRPGLEIYSSYEQYF. DNA for the CDR3: TGTGCCGGCAGGCCGGGACTAGAAATCTACAGCTCCTACGAGCAGTACTTC.

Many counts were recorded for this clonotype. The chain uses TRBV11-2 and TRBJ2-1, with TRBD1 as a possible D gene (6 bases). Trimming removed 3 bases from V and 9 bases from J, with 9 bases in between. The CDR3 covers 12 residues. The germline gives CDR1 SGHAT, CDR2 FQNNGV. In DNA form, the CDR3 reads TGTGCCAGCAGCTTCGACAGGTCTGAGCAGTTCTTC. It encodes CASSFDRSEQFF.

This clonotype was recorded at least ten times. The chain couples TRBV6-1 to TRBJ2-7; a possible D gene is TRBD2 (6 bases). Trimming pared 6 bases from V and 5 bases from J, leaving 20 bases between. The germline gives CDR1 MNHNS, CDR2 SASEGT. The CDR3 totals 15 residues. CDR3 DNA sequence: TGTGCCAGCAGCCGGGGCGACGGGAGAGGTAACGAGCAGTACTTC. Protein: CASSRGDGRGNEQYF.

This clonotype was counted ten times or more. The chain carries TRBV28 and TRBJ2-7; 7 bases are shared with TRBD1. The CDR3 totals 14 residues. V shed 7 bases and J 3 bases; nucleotides not matched to a gene: 9. Germline CDR1 MDHEN, CDR2 SYDVKM. The CDR3 DNA follows: TGTGCCAGCACCCTCCAGGGGGTTATCTACGAGCAGTACTTC. Translation: CASTLQGVIYEQYF. Variable domain in full (rest from reference TRBV28 and TRBJ2-7): DVKVTQSSRYLVKRTGEKVFLECVQDMDHENMFWYRQDPGLGLRLIYFSYDVKMKEKGDIPEGYSVSREKKERFSLILESASTNQTSMYLCASTLQGVIYEQYFGPGTRLTVT.